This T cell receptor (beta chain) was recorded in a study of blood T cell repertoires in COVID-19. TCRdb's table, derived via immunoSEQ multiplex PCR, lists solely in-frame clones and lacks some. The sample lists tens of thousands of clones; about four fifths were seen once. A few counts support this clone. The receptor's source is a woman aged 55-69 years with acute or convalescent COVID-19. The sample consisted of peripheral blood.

The CDR3 DNA reads TGTGCCAGCAGCTTCACTTCTGGGGCCAACGTCCTGACTTTC. Its protein is CASSFTSGANVLTF. The chain joins TRBV7-9 to TRBJ2-6; D is unresolved. V was trimmed by 3 bases and J by 1 base, leaving 4 bases between them. Germline loops: CDR1 SEHNR, CDR2 FQNEAQ (reference sequence). The CDR3 is 14 residues long.